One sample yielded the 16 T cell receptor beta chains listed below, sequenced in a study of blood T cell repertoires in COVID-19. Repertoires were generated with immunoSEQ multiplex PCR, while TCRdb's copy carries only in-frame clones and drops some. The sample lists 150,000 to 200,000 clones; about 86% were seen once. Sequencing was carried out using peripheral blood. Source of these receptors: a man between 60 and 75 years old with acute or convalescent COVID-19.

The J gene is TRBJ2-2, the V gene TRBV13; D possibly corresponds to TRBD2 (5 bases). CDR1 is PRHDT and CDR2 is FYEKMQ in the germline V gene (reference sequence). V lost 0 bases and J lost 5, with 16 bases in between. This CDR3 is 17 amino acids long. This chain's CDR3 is CASSLGPPRVGTGELFF. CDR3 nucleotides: TGTGCCAGCAGCTTAGGCCCCCCGCGGGTTGGGACCGGGGAGCTGTTTTTT. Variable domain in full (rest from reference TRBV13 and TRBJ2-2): AAGVIQSPRHLIKEKRETATLKCYPIPRHDTVYWYQQGPGQDPQFLISFYEKMQSDKGSIPDRFSAQQFSDYHSELNMSSLELGDSALYFCASSLGPPRVGTGELFFGEGSRLTVL.

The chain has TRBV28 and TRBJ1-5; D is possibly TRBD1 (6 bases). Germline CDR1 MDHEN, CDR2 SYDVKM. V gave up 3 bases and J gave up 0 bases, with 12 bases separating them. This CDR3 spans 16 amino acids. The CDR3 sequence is CASSFPGQNSNQPQHF. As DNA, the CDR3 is TGTGCCAGCAGTTTTCCCGGACAGAATAGCAATCAGCCCCAGCATTTT.

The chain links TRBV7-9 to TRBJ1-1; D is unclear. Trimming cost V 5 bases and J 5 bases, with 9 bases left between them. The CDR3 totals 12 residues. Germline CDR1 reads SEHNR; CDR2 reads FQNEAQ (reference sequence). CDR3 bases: TGTGCCAGCAGCCCTCCGGGAACTGAAGCTTTCTTT. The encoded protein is CASSPPGTEAFF.

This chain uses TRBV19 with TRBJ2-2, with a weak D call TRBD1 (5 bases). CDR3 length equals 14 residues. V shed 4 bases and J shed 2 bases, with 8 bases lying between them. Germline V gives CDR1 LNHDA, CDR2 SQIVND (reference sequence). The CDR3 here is CASSTDRNTGELFF. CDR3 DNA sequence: TGTGCCAGTAGTACCGACAGAAACACCGGGGAGCTGTTTTTT.

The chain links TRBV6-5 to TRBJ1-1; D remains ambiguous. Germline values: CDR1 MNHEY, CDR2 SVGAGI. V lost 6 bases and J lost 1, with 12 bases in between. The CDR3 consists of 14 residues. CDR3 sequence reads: CASSYVTGNTEAFF. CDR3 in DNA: TGTGCCAGCAGCTACGTGACTGGGAACACTGAAGCTTTCTTT.

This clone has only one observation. The CDR3 region is CASSWGDRTHGYTF. The CDR3 DNA follows: TGTGCCAGCAGTTGGGGGGACAGGACCCATGGCTACACCTTC. The chain recombines TRBV28 with TRBJ1-2, with TRBD1 identical over 8 bases. CDR3 length: 14 residues. J lost 6 bases, V lost 4 bases, and 7 bases had no gene match. Germline V gene sequence: CDR1 MDHEN, CDR2 SYDVKM.

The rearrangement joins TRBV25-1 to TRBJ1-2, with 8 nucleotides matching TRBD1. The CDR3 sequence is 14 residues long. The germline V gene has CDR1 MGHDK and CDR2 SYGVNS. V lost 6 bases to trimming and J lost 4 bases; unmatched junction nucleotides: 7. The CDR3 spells CASSPQGVLYGYTF. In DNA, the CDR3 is TGTGCCAGCAGCCCACAGGGGGTCCTCTATGGCTACACCTTC.

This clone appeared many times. The CDR3 spells CASSRTLTGNTEAFF. CDR3 in DNA: TGTGCCAGCAGTCGGACACTCACAGGAAACACTGAAGCTTTCTTT. The chain joins TRBV27 to TRBJ1-1; tentative D call: TRBD1 (5 bases). Trimming took off 5 bases at V and 2 bases at J, with 15 bases between the two ends. The CDR3 has 15 residues. Germline V CDR1 and CDR2: MNHEY, SMNVEV (reference sequence).

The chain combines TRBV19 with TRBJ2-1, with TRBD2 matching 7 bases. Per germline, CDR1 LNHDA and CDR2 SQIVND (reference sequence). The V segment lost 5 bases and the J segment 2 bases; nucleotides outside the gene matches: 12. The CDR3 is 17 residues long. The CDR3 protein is CASSYWYTSGTYNEQFF. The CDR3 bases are TGTGCCAGTAGTTACTGGTATACAAGCGGGACCTACAATGAGCAGTTCTTC.

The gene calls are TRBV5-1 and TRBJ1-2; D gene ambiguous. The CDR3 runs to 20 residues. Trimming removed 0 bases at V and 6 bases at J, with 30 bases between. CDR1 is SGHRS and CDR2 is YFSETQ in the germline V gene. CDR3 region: CASSLDFWRTKQGSWDGYTF. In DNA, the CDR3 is TGCGCCAGCAGCTTGGATTTTTGGCGGACTAAACAAGGGTCTTGGGATGGCTACACCTTC.

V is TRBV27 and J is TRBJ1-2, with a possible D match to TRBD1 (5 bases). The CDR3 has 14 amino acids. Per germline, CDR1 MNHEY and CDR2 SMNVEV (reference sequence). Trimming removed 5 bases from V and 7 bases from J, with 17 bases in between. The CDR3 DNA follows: TGTGCCAGCAGTCCCGGACCGTTCGGGGGTGGCTACACCTTC. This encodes CASSPGPFGGGYTF.

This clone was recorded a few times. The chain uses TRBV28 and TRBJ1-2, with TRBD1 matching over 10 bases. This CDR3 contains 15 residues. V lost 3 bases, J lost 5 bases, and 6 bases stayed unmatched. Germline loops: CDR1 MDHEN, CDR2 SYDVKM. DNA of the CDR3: TGTGCCAGCAGTTTGTCCGGGACAGGGGAATATGGCTACACCTTC. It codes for CASSLSGTGEYGYTF.

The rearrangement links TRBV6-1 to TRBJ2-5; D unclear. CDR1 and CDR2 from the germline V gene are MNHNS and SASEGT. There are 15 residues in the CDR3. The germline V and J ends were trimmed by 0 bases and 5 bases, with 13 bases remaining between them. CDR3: CASSEAPEFWETQYF. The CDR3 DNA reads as TGTGCCAGCAGTGAAGCGCCGGAGTTCTGGGAGACCCAGTACTTC.

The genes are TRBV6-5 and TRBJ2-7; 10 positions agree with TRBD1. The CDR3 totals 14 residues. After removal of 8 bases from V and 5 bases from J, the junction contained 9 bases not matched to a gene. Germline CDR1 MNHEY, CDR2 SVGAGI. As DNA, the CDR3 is TGTGCCAGCCGAAAGACAGGGGGCACGAACGAGCAGTACTTC. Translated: CASRKTGGTNEQYF.

The CDR3, as DNA: TGCAGCGTTGACCGGGAAGAGGGGGTATCGTGGTCTGAGCAGTTCTTC. This gives the protein CSVDREEGVSWSEQFF. This rearrangement joins TRBV29-1 to TRBJ2-1, with D perhaps TRBD1 (6 bases). Trimming cost V 3 bases and J 9 bases, with 24 bases left between them. The CDR3 consists of 16 residues. The germline V gene has CDR1 SQVTM and CDR2 ANQGSEA.

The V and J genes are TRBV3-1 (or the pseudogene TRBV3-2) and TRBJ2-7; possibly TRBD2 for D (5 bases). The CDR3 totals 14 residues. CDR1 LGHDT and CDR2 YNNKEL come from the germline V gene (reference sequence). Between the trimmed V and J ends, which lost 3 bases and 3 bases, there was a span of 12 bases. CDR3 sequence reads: CASSQGEGLYEQYF. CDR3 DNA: TGTGCCAGCAGCCAGGGCGAGGGCCTCTACGAGCAGTACTTC.